This section outlines one TCR beta chain sequence together with its context. The data were obtained in a study of CD4 and CD8 cells across lung adenocarcinoma regions. The CDR3 has 17 residues. Looked up from germline, CDR1 is MNHEY and CDR2 is SMNVEV (reference sequence). Donors had localized lung adenocarcinoma, a non-small cell lung cancer. MiXCR was run by TCRdb on the PCR reads, yielding one entry per CDR3 protein. The data show roughly 20,000 distinct CDR3 sequences, 46% seen once. This clonotype originated in a male donor with lung adenocarcinoma. The CD4 and CD8 labels of this study may be unreliable. The chain joins TRBV27 to TRBJ2-3, with D possibly matching TRBD2 (7 bases). The DNA end lines up better with TRBJ2-5; the J call may be wrong. The source material was CD4+ T cells from the margin of a lung tumor. CDR3: CASSPGRGGRGPETQYF. The CDR3 coding sequence is TGTGCCAGCAGTCCGGGCCGCGGGGGCCGTGGCCCAGAGACCCAGTACTTC.